This TCR beta chain was captured in a study of PD-1 blockade in classical Hodgkin lymphoma. Regarding this clone: What it recognizes is unknown.

CDR3 length: 16 amino acids. V was pared by 0 bases and J by 0 bases, with 9 bases between. The germline gives CDR1 SGHAT, CDR2 FQDESV (reference sequence). Overall study findings and caveats: A reduction in baseline TCR diversity was reportedly seen in newly diagnosed patients relative to healthy donors. CD4+ TCR diversity climbed significantly by C4D1, unlike CD8+ TCR diversity. Prior therapy or disease activity may underlie the repertoire differences, whose causes remain undefined.

Sequencing used immunoSEQ multiplex PCR; TCRdb keeps in-frame clones, though not all of them. In the table there are roughly 100,000 clones, around nine tenths of which are singletons. As for time point: cycle 4 day 1 (C4D1), after 6 weeks of nivolumab. Patients all relapsed after autologous stem cell transplantation, and there was variation in brentuximab vedotin exposure. Complete response, partial response or progressive disease was each patient's best response. This sample comprised peripheral blood mononuclear cells (PBMCs), obtained before the fourth cycle of nivolumab. This chain connects TRBV11-1 to TRBJ1-3, with TRBD1 as a possible D gene (5 bases). This receptor was obtained from a human donor with classical Hodgkin lymphoma. The CDR3 is CASSLAGRSSGNTIYF. For the CDR3, the DNA is TGTGCCAGCAGCTTAGCGGGACGGAGCTCTGGAAACACCATATATTTT.